There are many counts of the clone carrying this T cell receptor (beta chain). This entry is derived from a study of blood T cells in healthy people across ages. With 6 bases clipped from V and 2 bases from J, the junction kept 10 bases outside the gene matches. The CDR3 totals 16 residues. For the second PCR, which ran for about 6 to 12 cycles, a sample-barcoded 5' primer and a J-beta primer mix were used. TCRdb independently ran MiXCR on the 5' RACE reads; one entry per CDR3 protein. This sample has 850,000 to 950,000 distinct CDR3 sequences, with around 26% found just once. The J gene is TRBJ2-3, the V gene TRBV12-3 or TRBV12-4; 8 bases are a match to TRBD2. Source material: blood. The clonotype was recovered from a woman older than 75 in good health. CDR3 nucleotides: TGTGCCAGCAGGGGCGGGGGGCCCTCCTACACAGATACGCAGTATTTT. This codes for CASRGGGPSYTDTQYF.